Reported below is one TCR beta chain. The antigen remains unidentified. This entry comes from a study of identical twins. Regarding the study as a whole: Memory repertoires lacked the insertion deficit that abundant cord blood beta clonotypes showed. Modelling approaches yielded underestimates of out-of-frame TCR alpha sharing between monozygotic twins.

Germline V gene sequence: CDR1 LNHDA, CDR2 SQIVND (reference sequence). The CDR3 has 16 residues. V shed 6 bases and J 5 bases; nucleotides not matched to a gene: 12. Unique molecular identifiers were present on the cDNA, which also gained a universal primer site by template switching. MiXCR was run by TCRdb on the 5' RACE reads, yielding one entry per CDR3 protein. The table shows 400,000 to 550,000 distinct CDR3 sequences, with about 13% occurring only once. With no exceptions, donors were healthy Caucasians. These sequences were also reported in another study, on yellow fever vaccine responses in identical twins.

The clonotype originates from a woman in her late teens or twenties in good health. The sample was CD4+ T cells sorted from blood. The gene calls are TRBV19 and TRBJ2-2, with TRBD1 matching over 7 bases. The DNA for the CDR3 is TGTGCCAGTAGCCACAGGCGAGTGACAGGGACCGGGGAGCTGTTTTTT. Its protein is CASSHRRVTGTGELFF.